What follows describes a single T cell receptor (beta chain). Its target is not known. The data stem from a study of siplizumab effects on memory and regulatory T cells. Study observations and caveats: A significant reduction in alloreactive sequences traceable to unstimulated CD4+ memory cells was produced by siplizumab. Only a minor fraction of alloreactive clones mapped to unstimulated subsets.

Profiled with immunoSEQ multiplex PCR; TCRdb holds only in-frame clones, not every one. The sample carries over 100,000 clones, nearly 95% recorded once. The CDR3 consists of 12 residues. Trimming stripped 4 bases from V and 5 bases from J, with 7 bases between. Germline CDR1 reads LNHDA; CDR2 reads SQIVND (reference sequence). This receptor was taken from a human donor in good health. The chain carries TRBV19 and TRBJ2-3; D gene uncertain. Sequenced material: Tregs sorted from blood. The CDR3 sequence: CASSRHGDTQYF. In DNA form, the CDR3 reads TGTGCCAGTAGTAGACACGGAGATACGCAGTATTTT.